Listed here are 27 T cell receptor beta chains from one sample, sequenced in a study of cytomegalovirus exposure and HLA in healthy donors. PCR used 60 Vbeta primers and 13 Jbeta primers. Using immunoSEQ multiplex PCR, the repertoire was profiled, and TCRdb retains in-frame clones only, with some absent. The sample has 150,000 or so clones, 75% to 80% seen once; the top ten hold 11% to 15%. Material for sequencing was PBMCs. The source is a man aged 45-65 years in good health and CMV-seropositive.

The rearrangement uses TRBV9 and TRBJ2-7, with D tentatively TRBD2 (7 bases). Trimming cost V 4 bases and J 3 bases, with 17 bases left between them. CDR3 length: 15 residues. Germline loops: CDR1 SGDLS, CDR2 YYNGEE. CDR3 DNA: TGTGCCAGCAGCAAGGAGCAGGGGAGGGGCTACGAGCAGTACTTC. Protein product: CASSKEQGRGYEQYF.

The rearrangement uses TRBV28 and TRBJ2-6; possible D gene TRBD1, 6 bases. CDR1 is MDHEN and CDR2 is SYDVKM in the germline V gene. The CDR3 is 16 residues long. V was trimmed by 11 bases and J by 0 bases, leaving 17 bases between them. CDR3 region: CAGAGRGPSGANVLTF. CDR3 in DNA: TGTGCCGGCGCAGGCAGGGGCCCCTCTGGGGCCAACGTCCTGACTTTC.

The J gene is TRBJ1-1, the V gene TRBV5-1, with 11 nucleotides matching TRBD1. Trimming cost V 4 bases and J 3 bases; bases outside gene matches: 11. Germline V lookup: CDR1 SGHRS, CDR2 YFSETQ. This CDR3 contains 17 residues. The CDR3 protein is CASSPGLGTGGDTEAFF. The CDR3 DNA is TGCGCCAGCAGCCCCGGTTTGGGGACAGGGGGTGACACTGAAGCTTTCTTT.

The chain links TRBV9 to TRBJ2-3, with TRBD2 identical over 10 bases. The CDR3 is 16 residues long. Trimming took 3 bases from V and 4 from J; bases not matched to a gene: 8. Germline V lookup: CDR1 SGDLS, CDR2 YYNGEE. CDR3: CASSAQSLAGADTQYF. The CDR3 region has the DNA TGTGCCAGCAGCGCCCAGTCTCTAGCGGGGGCAGATACGCAGTATTTT.

The genes are TRBV28 and TRBJ1-2; D gene uncertain. Per germline, CDR1 MDHEN and CDR2 SYDVKM. With 1 base removed from V and 4 bases from J, the gap between germline ends came to 4 bases. This CDR3 contains 12 residues. CDR3 sequence (DNA): TGTGCCAGCAGTTTATTAGCCTATGGCTACACCTTC. It translates to CASSLLAYGYTF.

This chain joins TRBV30 and TRBJ2-5, with TRBD2 matching over 12 bases. This CDR3 contains 18 residues. V dropped 0 bases and J dropped 5; count of bases not matched to a gene: 13. Germline V gives CDR1 GTSNPN, CDR2 SVGIG (reference sequence). The CDR3 sequence is CAWSVGLAGGVGRETQYF. CDR3 sequence (DNA): TGTGCCTGGAGTGTAGGTCTAGCGGGGGGGGTTGGACGCGAGACCCAGTACTTC. Drawing the rest from reference TRBV30 and TRBJ2-5, the complete variable domain is SQTIHQWPATLVQPVGSPLSLECTVEGTSNPNLYWYRQAAGRGLQLLFYSVGIGQISSEVPQNLSASRPQDRQFILSSKKLLLSDSGFYLCAWSVGLAGGVGRETQYFGPGTRLLVL.

V usage is TRBV6-1 and J usage is TRBJ1-2; D uncertain. The CDR3 sequence is 13 residues long. Looked up from germline, CDR1 is MNHNS and CDR2 is SASEGT. V was trimmed by 6 bases and J by 7 bases, leaving 15 bases between them. The CDR3 loop reads CASRVPQEGGYTF. As DNA, the CDR3 is TGTGCCAGCAGAGTTCCCCAGGAGGGTGGCTACACCTTC.

The chain uses TRBV9 and TRBJ2-3; TRBD2 matches at 10 bases. Trimming at V came to 0 bases and at J to 6 bases, leaving 4 bases not matched to a gene. The CDR3 has 15 residues. CDR1 is SGDLS, CDR2 YYNGEE, per germline. The CDR3 region is CASSVVDSGGDTQYF. The CDR3 bases are TGTGCCAGCAGCGTAGTAGATAGCGGGGGGGATACGCAGTATTTT.

The chain has TRBV10-1 and TRBJ2-1; maybe TRBD1 (5 bases). Germline loops: CDR1 WNHNN, CDR2 SYGVQD (reference sequence). Trimming stripped 6 bases from V and 4 bases from J, with 10 bases between. This CDR3 spans 13 amino acids. DNA for the CDR3: TGCGCCAGCAGCTGGACACCATACAATGAGCAGTTCTTC. The encoded protein is CASSWTPYNEQFF.

The rearrangement links TRBV19 to TRBJ2-3, with 9 bases aligning to TRBD1. CDR1 is LNHDA, CDR2 SQIVND, per germline (reference sequence). The CDR3 is 14 amino acids. The trim removed 9 bases at V and 3 bases at J, leaving 7 bases unmatched. The CDR3 sequence is CASRGQGGTDTQYF. The CDR3 DNA reads TGTGCCAGCCGGGGACAGGGTGGGACAGATACGCAGTATTTT.

In this sample, this clone turned up once. The genes are TRBV19 and TRBJ2-1, with TRBD1 identical over 7 bases. The CDR3 totals 13 residues. Trimming removed 4 bases from V and 4 bases from J; junction bases left unmatched: 1. In germline, CDR1 is LNHDA, CDR2 SQIVND (reference sequence). For the CDR3, the DNA is TGTGCCAGTAGTACGACAGGGTACAATGAGCAGTTCTTC. This translates into CASSTTGYNEQFF. Together with reference TRBV19 and TRBJ2-1, the CDR3 gives the full variable domain: DGGITQSPKYLFRKEGQNVTLSCEQNLNHDAMYWYRQDPGQGLRLIYYSQIVNDFQKGDIAEGYSVSREKKESFPLTVTSAQKNPTAFYLCASSTTGYNEQFFGPGTRLTVL.

The V call is TRBV6-5, the J call TRBJ2-1; tentatively, D is TRBD1 (5 bases). Per the germline V gene, CDR1 is MNHEY and CDR2 is SVGAGI. The CDR3 has 14 amino acids. Trimming took off 6 bases at V and 1 base at J, with 10 bases between the two ends. The CDR3 DNA sequence: TGTGCCAGCAGAGATCGACAGTCCTACAATGAGCAGTTCTTC. Translating it yields CASRDRQSYNEQFF.

This clone was seen more than once but under ten times. This chain uses TRBV7-2 with TRBJ2-1, with a tentative D call TRBD1 (6 bases). This CDR3 comprises 15 residues. The germline gives CDR1 SGHTA, CDR2 FQGNSA. Trimming removed 1 base from V and 8 bases from J, with 15 bases in between. The CDR3 nucleotides read TGTGCCAGCAGCTTAGACGGACAGCCCTATGATGAGCAGTTCTTC. This encodes CASSLDGQPYDEQFF.

The gene calls are TRBV13 and TRBJ2-3, with D tentatively TRBD2 (7 bases). From germline, CDR1 is PRHDT and CDR2 FYEKMQ (reference sequence). The CDR3 has 15 amino acids. Trimming shortened V by 5 bases and J by 3 bases, and 15 bases separated the two germline ends. For the CDR3, the DNA is TGTGCCAGCAGCCAACGGGGGGCCCGGACAGATACGCAGTATTTT. This translates into CASSQRGARTDTQYF.

V gene TRBV7-2 combines with J gene TRBJ1-4; D might be TRBD1 (6 bases). The CDR3 extends over 19 amino acids. Looked up from germline, CDR1 is SGHTA and CDR2 is FQGNSA. With 5 bases removed from V and 0 bases from J, the gap between germline ends came to 22 bases. The CDR3 DNA reads TGTGCCAGCAGCCTCCGAACAGGGCTCAACTTTCCAACTAATGAAAAACTGTTTTTT. Its protein is CASSLRTGLNFPTNEKLFF.

The chain carries TRBV19 and TRBJ2-5; TRBD2 agrees at 11 bases. Germline CDR1 is LNHDA and CDR2 is SQIVND (reference sequence). V trimming: 5 bases; J trimming: 4 bases; junction bases outside the gene matches: 0. This CDR3 contains 13 residues. CDR3 residues: CASSGTSGETQYF. The CDR3 nucleotides are TGTGCCAGTAGTGGGACTAGCGGAGAGACCCAGTACTTC.

The chain combines TRBV28 with TRBJ1-2, with TRBD1 as a possible D gene (6 bases). Germline V gene sequence: CDR1 MDHEN, CDR2 SYDVKM. This CDR3 has 15 amino acids. V was cut by 1 base and J by 5 bases, with 14 bases left in between. The DNA of the CDR3 is TGTGCCAGCAGTTTATCCGGACAGAGGGGTTATGGCTACACCTTC. This gives the protein CASSLSGQRGYGYTF.

With regard to this clone: Other DNA variants within this sample encode the same CDR3. This chain connects TRBV5-1 to TRBJ2-1, with TRBD1 matching 7 bases. V shed 0 bases and J 6 bases; nucleotides not matched to a gene: 3. The CDR3 loop spans 14 amino acids. From germline, CDR1 is SGHRS and CDR2 YFSETQ. The CDR3 DNA sequence: TGCGCCAGCAGCTTGGAAGCAGGGGGCAATGAGCAGTTCTTC. Amino acids: CASSLEAGGNEQFF.

This clone has more than one count but fewer than ten. V usage is TRBV7-2 and J usage is TRBJ2-5; 11 bases are a match to TRBD2. The junction had 4 bases not matched to a gene; V was cut back by 3 bases and J by 1 base. The CDR3 sequence is 16 residues long. The germline CDR1 and CDR2 sequences are SGHTA and FQGNSA. The CDR3 spells CASSLGLAAPQETQYF. The CDR3 bases are TGTGCCAGCAGCTTGGGACTAGCGGCACCCCAAGAGACCCAGTACTTC.

The rearrangement joins TRBV4-1 to TRBJ2-7; maybe TRBD2 (7 bases). Trimming left V 6 bases short and J 3 bases short, with 15 bases between. This CDR3 comprises 14 residues. Per germline, CDR1 MGHRA and CDR2 YSYEKL. The CDR3 region has the DNA TGCGCCAGCAGTGGGGGGGGCCTGGGCTACGAGCAGTACTTC. Its translation is CASSGGGLGYEQYF.

The CDR3: CASSQASSYNEQFF. The CDR3 nucleotides read TGTGCCAGCAGCCAAGCCTCCTCCTACAATGAGCAGTTCTTC. This chain connects TRBV7-9 to TRBJ2-1; D unclear. The length of the CDR3 is 14 residues. CDR1 is SEHNR, CDR2 FQNEAQ, per germline (reference sequence). V lost 5 bases, J lost 0 bases, and 8 bases lay in between.

Comments on this clone: At one end the junction does not follow the germline gene, possibly because of a read error. The CDR3 DNA reads TGTTCCAGCAGCTTCAGCGGCGGTGAGCAGTTCTTC. The encoded protein is CSSSFSGGEQFF. V gene TRBV7-9 combines with J gene TRBJ2-1, with D perhaps matching TRBD2 (5 bases). This CDR3 is built from 12 residues. Germline assignment: CDR1 SEHNR and CDR2 FQNEAQ (reference sequence).

The J gene is TRBJ1-5, the V gene TRBV10-3; D unclear. CDR3 length: 12 amino acids. In germline, CDR1 is ENHRY, CDR2 SYGVKD. Trimming pared 3 bases from V and 4 bases from J, leaving 4 bases between. The chain's CDR3 is CAISDRNQPQHF. The CDR3 DNA is TGTGCCATCAGTGACAGGAATCAGCCCCAGCATTTT.

The chain links TRBV5-4 to TRBJ2-7, with D possibly matching TRBD1 (5 bases). The CDR3 spans 13 residues. Germline V CDR1 and CDR2: SGHNT, YYREEE (reference sequence). Trimming removed 7 bases at V and 1 base at J, with 12 bases between. The CDR3 loop reads CASARGQSYEQYF. The CDR3 DNA sequence: TGTGCCAGCGCTCGAGGACAATCCTACGAGCAGTACTTC.

This clone showed up just once. The chain joins TRBV5-1 to TRBJ2-2; D remains ambiguous. V lost 6 bases, J lost 5 bases, and 14 bases lay in between. Per the germline V gene, CDR1 is SGHRS and CDR2 is YFSETQ. The CDR3 runs to 14 residues. The CDR3 loop is CASTKTAGTGELFF. DNA for the CDR3: TGCGCCAGCACCAAAACGGCCGGGACCGGGGAGCTGTTTTTT.

The genes are TRBV7-2 and TRBJ1-5; D unclear. CDR1 is SGHTA and CDR2 is FQGNSA in the germline V gene. The CDR3 length is 16 residues. Trimming pared 1 base from V and 4 bases from J, leaving 14 bases between. CDR3: CASSLESGVRNQPQHF. In nucleotides, the CDR3 is TGTGCCAGCAGCTTAGAGTCCGGGGTTAGGAATCAGCCCCAGCATTTT.

The gene calls are TRBV6-6 and TRBJ2-2; 9 bases are a match to TRBD2. The germline gives CDR1 MNHNY, CDR2 SVGAGI (reference sequence). The CDR3 covers 16 residues. J lost 5 bases, V lost 7 bases, and 11 bases had no gene match. The CDR3 nucleotides read TGTGCCAGCAAGGGCGGGGGGGCCATAAGGACCGGGGAGCTGTTTTTT. This codes for CASKGGGAIRTGELFF.